This T cell receptor (beta chain) was obtained from a study of blood T cell repertoires in COVID-19. Overall study context: Samples taken during acute and convalescent COVID-19 were collected in the United States, Italy and Spain. From T cells, B-cell-depleted T cells, or PBMCs came the material, which was cDNA or gDNA.

This clone showed up just once. Original methodology: Researchers report that nucleated cell counts were estimated from reference gene primer amplification. Libraries were prepared by immunoSEQ multiplex PCR; TCRdb keeps only in-frame clonotypes and omits some of them. For V, J and clone size, that table is used; D and trimming come from the DNA. The table has around 380,000 clones, roughly 86% seen once. The TCR sequence derives from a human donor with acute or convalescent COVID-19. The donor label of this sample is uncertain. The material sequenced was peripheral blood.

The CDR3: CASTVDRGGNSPLHF. The CDR3 DNA reads as TGTGCCAGCACGGTGGACAGGGGCGGGAATTCACCCCTCCACTTT. The genes are TRBV6-5 and TRBJ1-6; TRBD1 matches 9 bases. With 7 bases clipped from V and 7 bases from J, the junction kept 8 bases outside the gene matches. Germline CDR1 MNHEY, CDR2 SVGAGI. CDR3 length: 15 residues.